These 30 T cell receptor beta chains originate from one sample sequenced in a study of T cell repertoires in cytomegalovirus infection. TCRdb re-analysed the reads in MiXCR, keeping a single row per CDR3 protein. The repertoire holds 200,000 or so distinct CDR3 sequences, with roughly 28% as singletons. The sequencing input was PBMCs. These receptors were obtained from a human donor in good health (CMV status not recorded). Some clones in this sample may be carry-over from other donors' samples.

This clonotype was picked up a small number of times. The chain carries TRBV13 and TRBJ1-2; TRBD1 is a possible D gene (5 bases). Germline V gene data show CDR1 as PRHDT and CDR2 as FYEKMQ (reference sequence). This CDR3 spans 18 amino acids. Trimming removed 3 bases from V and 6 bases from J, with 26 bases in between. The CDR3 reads CASSLPGWGAEGFDGYTF. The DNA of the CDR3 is TGTGCCAGCAGCTTGCCCGGCTGGGGCGCCGAGGGCTTTGATGGCTACACCTTC.

The CDR3 DNA reads as TGTGCCAGCAGTTACTCAGGGACAGGGGATGGAAACACCATATATTTT. Encoded protein: CASSYSGTGDGNTIYF. The gene calls are TRBV6-6 and TRBJ1-3; 10 bases match TRBD1. Germline trimming cut 0 bases from V and 3 bases from J; bases unmatched to any gene: 2. CDR1 MNHNY and CDR2 SVGAGI come from the germline V gene (reference sequence). CDR3 length: 16 amino acids.

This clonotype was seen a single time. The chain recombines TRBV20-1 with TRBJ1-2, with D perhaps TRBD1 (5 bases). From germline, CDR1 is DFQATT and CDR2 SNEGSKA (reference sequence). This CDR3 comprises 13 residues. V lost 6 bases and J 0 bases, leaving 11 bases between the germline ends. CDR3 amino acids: CSATTVANYGYTF. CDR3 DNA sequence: TGCAGTGCGACGACAGTAGCTAACTATGGCTACACCTTC.

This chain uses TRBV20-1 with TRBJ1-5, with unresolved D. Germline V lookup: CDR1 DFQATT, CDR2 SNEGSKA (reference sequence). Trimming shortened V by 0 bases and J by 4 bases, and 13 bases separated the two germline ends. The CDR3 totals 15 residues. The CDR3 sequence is CSARDREGLNQPQHF. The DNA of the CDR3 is TGCAGTGCTAGAGATCGGGAGGGATTAAATCAGCCCCAGCATTTT.

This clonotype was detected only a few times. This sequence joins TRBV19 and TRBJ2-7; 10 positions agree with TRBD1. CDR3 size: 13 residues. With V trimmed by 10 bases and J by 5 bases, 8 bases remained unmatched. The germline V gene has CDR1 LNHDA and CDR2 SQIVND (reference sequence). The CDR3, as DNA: TGTGCCACCTCGGACAGGGGGATTCACGAGCAGTACTTC. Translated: CATSDRGIHEQYF.

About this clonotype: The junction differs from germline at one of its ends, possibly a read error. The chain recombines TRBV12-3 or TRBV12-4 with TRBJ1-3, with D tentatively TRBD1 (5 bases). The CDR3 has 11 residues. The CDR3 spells CASSFADKKEF. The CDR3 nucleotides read TGTGCCAGCAGTTTCGCGGACAAAAAGGAATTT.

CDR3 region: CASGLAGTGQVEQYF. In DNA form, the CDR3 reads TGTGCTAGTGGTTTGGCCGGGACAGGACAAGTCGAGCAGTACTTC. This chain joins TRBV12-5 and TRBJ2-7, with 8 bases lining up with TRBD1. Germline loops: CDR1 LGHNT, CDR2 FRNRAP. The CDR3 covers 15 residues. Trimming at V came to 1 base and at J to 6 bases, leaving 8 bases not matched to a gene.

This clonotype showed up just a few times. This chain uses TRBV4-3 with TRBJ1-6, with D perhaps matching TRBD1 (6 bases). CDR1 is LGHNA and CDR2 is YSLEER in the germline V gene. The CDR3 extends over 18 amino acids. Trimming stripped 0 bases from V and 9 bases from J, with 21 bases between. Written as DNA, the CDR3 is TGCGCCAGCAGCCAAGATATGATGGCAGGGGATGGGGGTTCACCCCTCCACTTT. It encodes CASSQDMMAGDGGSPLHF.

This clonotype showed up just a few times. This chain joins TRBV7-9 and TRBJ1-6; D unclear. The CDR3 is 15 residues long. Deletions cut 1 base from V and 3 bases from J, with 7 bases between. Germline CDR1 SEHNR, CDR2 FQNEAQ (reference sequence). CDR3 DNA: TGTGCCAGCAGCTTAGACTCGGGCTATAATTCACCCCTCCACTTT. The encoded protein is CASSLDSGYNSPLHF.

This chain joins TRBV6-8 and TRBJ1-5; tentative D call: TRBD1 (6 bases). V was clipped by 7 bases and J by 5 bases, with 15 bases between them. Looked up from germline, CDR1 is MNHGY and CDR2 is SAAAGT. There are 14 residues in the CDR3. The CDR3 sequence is CASTRTSGDQPQHF. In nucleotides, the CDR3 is TGTGCCAGCACCCGAACCTCAGGGGATCAGCCCCAGCATTTT.

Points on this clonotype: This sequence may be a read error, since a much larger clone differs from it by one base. The CDR3 sequence is CASSILAGGEAFF. The CDR3 bases are TGTGCCAGCAGCATATTAGCCGGGGGGGAAGCTTTCTTT. The V gene is TRBV7-9, the J gene TRBJ1-1; perhaps TRBD1 as D (5 bases). With 5 bases removed from V and 8 bases from J, the gap between germline ends came to 15 bases. Germline lookup yields CDR1 SEHNR and CDR2 FQNEAQ (reference sequence). CDR3 length: 13 amino acids.

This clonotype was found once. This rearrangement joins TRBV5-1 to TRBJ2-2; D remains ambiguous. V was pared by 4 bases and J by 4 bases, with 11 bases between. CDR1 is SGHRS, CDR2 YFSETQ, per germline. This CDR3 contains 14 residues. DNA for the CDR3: TGCGCCAGCAGCACCTTGGCGGCCACCGGGGAGCTGTTTTTT. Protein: CASSTLAATGELFF.

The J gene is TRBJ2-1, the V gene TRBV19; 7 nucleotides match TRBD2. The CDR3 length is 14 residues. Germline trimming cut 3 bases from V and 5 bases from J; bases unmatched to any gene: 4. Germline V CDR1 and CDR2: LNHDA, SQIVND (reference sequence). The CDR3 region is CASSILAGDNEQFF. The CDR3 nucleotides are TGTGCCAGTAGTATCCTTGCGGGGGACAATGAGCAGTTCTTC.

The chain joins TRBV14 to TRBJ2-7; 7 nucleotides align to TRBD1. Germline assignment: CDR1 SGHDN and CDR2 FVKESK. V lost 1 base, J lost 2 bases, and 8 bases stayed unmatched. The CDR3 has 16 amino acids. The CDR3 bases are TGTGCCAGCAGCCAAGGGGGCAGGGGGTTTACCTACGAGCAGTACTTC. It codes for CASSQGGRGFTYEQYF.

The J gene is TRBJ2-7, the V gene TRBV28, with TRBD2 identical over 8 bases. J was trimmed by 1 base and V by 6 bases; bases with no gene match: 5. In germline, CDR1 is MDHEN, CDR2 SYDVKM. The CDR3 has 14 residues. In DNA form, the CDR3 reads TGTGCCAGCAGACCCGGGGGGGGGTCCTACGAGCAGTACTTC. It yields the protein CASRPGGGSYEQYF.

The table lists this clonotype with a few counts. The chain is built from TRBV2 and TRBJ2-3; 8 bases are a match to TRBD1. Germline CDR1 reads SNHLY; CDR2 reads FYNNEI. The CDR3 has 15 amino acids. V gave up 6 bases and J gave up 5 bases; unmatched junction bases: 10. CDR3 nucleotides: TGTGCCAGCAGCAGACAGGGGAAATCTGGAGATACGCAGTATTTT. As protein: CASSRQGKSGDTQYF.

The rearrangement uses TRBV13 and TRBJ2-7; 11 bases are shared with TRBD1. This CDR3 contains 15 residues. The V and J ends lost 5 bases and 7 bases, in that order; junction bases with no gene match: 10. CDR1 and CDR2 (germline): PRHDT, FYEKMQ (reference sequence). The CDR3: CASSPFRDRGKEQYF. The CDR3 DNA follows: TGTGCCAGCAGCCCCTTCCGGGACAGGGGGAAAGAGCAGTACTTC.

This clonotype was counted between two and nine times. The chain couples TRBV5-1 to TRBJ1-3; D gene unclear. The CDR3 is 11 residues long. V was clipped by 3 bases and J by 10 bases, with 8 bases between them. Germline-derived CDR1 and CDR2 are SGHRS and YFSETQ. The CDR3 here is CASSSARTIYF. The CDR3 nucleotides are TGCGCCAGCAGCTCCGCGAGAACCATATATTTT.

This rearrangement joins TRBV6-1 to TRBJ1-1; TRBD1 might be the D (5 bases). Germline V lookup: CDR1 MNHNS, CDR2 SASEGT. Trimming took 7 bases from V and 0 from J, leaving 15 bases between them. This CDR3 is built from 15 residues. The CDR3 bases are TGTGCCAGCATCGGTGGCTTCAGGGTGAACACTGAAGCTTTCTTT. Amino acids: CASIGGFRVNTEAFF.

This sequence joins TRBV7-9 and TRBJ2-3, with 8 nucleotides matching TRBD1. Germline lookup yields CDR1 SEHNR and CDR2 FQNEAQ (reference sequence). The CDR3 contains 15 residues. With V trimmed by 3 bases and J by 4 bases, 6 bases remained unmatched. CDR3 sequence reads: CASSFPTGEPDTQYF. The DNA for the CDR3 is TGTGCCAGCAGCTTCCCGACAGGGGAGCCAGATACGCAGTATTTT.

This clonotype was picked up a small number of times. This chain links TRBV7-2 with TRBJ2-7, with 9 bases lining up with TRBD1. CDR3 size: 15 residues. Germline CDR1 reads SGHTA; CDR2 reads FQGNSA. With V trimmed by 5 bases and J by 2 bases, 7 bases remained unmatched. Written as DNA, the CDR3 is TGTGCCAGCAGCCCAGACAGGGGGAGACCCTACGAGCAGTACTTC. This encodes CASSPDRGRPYEQYF.

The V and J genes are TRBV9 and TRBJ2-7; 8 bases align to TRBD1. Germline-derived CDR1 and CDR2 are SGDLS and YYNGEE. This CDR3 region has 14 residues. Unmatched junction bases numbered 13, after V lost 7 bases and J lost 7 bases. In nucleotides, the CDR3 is TGTGCCAGCGCAGTCGGCCAGGGGGCTGGGGAGCAGTACTTC. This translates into CASAVGQGAGEQYF.

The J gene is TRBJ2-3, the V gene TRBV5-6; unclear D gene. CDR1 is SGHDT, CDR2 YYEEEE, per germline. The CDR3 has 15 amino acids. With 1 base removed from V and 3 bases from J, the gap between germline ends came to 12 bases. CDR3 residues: CASSLLTETTDTQYF. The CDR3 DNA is TGTGCCAGCAGCTTGCTGACGGAGACGACAGATACGCAGTATTTT.

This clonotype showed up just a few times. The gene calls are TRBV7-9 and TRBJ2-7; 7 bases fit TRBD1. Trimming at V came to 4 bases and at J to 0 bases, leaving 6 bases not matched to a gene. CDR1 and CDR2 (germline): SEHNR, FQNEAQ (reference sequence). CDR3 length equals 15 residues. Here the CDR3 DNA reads TGTGCCAGCAGCTCGACAGGGAAAAGCTCCTACGAGCAGTACTTC. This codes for CASSSTGKSSYEQYF.

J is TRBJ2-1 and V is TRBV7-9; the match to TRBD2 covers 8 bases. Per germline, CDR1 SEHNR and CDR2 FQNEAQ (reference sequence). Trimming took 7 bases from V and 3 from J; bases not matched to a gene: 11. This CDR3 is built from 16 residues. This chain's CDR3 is CASTEVGGAVYNEQFF. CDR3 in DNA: TGTGCCAGCACCGAAGTCGGGGGGGCCGTCTACAATGAGCAGTTCTTC.

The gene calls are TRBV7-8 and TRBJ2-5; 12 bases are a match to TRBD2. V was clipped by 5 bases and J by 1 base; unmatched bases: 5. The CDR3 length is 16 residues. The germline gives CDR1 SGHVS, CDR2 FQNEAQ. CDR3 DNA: TGTGCCAGCAGCCACCTAGCGGGGGGGCGCCAAGAGACCCAGTACTTC. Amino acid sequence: CASSHLAGGRQETQYF.

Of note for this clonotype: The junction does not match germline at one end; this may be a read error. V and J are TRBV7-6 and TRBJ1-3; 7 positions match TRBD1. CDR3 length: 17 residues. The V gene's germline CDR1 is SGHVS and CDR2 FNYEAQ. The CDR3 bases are TGTGCTAGCAGCTTCGGGACAGCGGAAGTCTCTGGAAACACCATATATTTT. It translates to CASSFGTAEVSGNTIYF.

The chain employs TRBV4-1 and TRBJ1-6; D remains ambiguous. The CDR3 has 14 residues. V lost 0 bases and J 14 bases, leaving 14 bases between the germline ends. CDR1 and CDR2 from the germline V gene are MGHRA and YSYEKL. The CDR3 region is CASSQDPGLRTLHF. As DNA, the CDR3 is TGCGCCAGCAGCCAAGACCCTGGCCTTAGGACCCTCCACTTT.

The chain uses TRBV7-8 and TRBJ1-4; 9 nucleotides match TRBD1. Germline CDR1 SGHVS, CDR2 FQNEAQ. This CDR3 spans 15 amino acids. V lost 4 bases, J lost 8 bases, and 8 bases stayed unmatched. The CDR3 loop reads CASSWGQGVGEKLFF. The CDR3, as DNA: TGTGCCAGCAGCTGGGGACAGGGAGTAGGAGAAAAACTGTTTTTT. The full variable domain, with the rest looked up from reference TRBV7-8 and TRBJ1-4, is GAGVSQSPRYKVAKRGQDVALRCDPISGHVSLFWYQQALGQGPEFLTYFQNEAQLDKSGLPSDRFFAERPEGSVSTLKIQRTQQEDSAVYLCASSWGQGVGEKLFFGSGTQLSVL.

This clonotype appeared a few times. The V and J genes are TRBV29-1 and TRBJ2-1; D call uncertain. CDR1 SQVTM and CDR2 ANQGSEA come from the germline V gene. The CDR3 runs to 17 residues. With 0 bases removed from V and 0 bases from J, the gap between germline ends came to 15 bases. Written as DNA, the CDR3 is TGCAGCGTTGAAGAGGACCGGGTGAAACCCTCCTACAATGAGCAGTTCTTC. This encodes CSVEEDRVKPSYNEQFF.